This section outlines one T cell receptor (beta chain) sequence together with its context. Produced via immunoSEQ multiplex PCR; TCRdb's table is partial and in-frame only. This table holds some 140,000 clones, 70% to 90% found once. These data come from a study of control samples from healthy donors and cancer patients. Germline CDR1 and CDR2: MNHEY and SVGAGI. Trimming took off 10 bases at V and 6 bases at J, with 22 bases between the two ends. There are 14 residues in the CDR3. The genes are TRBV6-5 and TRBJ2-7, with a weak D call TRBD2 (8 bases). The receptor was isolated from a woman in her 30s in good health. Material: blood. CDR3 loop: CATSKGAGGPEQYF. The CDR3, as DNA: TGTGCCACCTCAAAGGGGGCGGGAGGACCCGAGCAGTACTTC.